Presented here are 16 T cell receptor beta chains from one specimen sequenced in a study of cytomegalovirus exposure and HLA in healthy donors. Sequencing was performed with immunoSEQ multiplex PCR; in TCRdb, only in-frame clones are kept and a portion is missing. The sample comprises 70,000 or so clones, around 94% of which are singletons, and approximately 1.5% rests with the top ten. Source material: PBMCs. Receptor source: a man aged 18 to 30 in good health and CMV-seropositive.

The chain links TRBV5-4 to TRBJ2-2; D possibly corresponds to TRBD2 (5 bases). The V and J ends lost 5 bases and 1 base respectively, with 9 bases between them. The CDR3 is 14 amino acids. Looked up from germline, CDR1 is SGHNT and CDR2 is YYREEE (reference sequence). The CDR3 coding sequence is TGTGCCAGCAGAGTAGCGAGGAACACCGGGGAGCTGTTTTTT. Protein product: CASRVARNTGELFF.

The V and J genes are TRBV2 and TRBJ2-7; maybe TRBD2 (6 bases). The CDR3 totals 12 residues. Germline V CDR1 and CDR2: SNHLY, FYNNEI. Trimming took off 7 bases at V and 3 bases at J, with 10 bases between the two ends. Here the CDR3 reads CASTYGGYEQYF. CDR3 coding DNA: TGTGCCAGCACCTACGGGGGCTACGAGCAGTACTTC.

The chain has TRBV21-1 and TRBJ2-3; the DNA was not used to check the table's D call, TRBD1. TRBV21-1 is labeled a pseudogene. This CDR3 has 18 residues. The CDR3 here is CASSTYGQVNESTDTQYF. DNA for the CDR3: TGTGCCAGCTCGACCTACGGACAAGTCAACGAAAGCACAGATACGCAGTATTTT.

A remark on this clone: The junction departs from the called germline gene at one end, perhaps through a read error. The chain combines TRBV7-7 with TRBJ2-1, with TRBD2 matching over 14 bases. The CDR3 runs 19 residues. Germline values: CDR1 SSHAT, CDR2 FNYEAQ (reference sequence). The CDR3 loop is CASSLLAPGTSGSSNEQFF. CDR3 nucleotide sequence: TGTGCTAGCAGCTTACTGGCCCCAGGGACTAGCGGGAGTAGCAATGAGCAGTTCTTC.

The CDR3 nucleotides read TGTGCCAGCAGCAGCGGGACGGTACAAGAGACCCAGTACTTC. This translates into CASSSGTVQETQYF. The chain couples TRBV5-8 to TRBJ2-5; 7 nucleotides line up with TRBD2. The V and J ends lost 4 bases and 2 bases, in that order; junction bases with no gene match: 5. The CDR3 is made up of 14 amino acids. Germline CDR1 and CDR2: SGHTS and YDEGEE.

The DNA for the CDR3 is TGTGCCATCAGTGCACAACAGGGATCTAACTATGGCTACACCTTC. This gives the protein CAISAQQGSNYGYTF. V and J are TRBV10-3 and TRBJ1-2; a possible D gene is TRBD1 (6 bases). Germline V gene sequence: CDR1 ENHRY, CDR2 SYGVKD. The CDR3 is made up of 15 amino acids. With 4 bases removed from V and 0 bases from J, the gap between germline ends came to 12 bases.

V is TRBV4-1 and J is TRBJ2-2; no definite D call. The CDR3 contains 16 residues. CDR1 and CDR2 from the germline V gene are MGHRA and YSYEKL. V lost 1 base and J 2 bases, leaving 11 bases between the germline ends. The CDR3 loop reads CASSQVRGLNTGELFF. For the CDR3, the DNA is TGCGCCAGCAGCCAAGTCAGAGGTCTAAACACCGGGGAGCTGTTTTTT.

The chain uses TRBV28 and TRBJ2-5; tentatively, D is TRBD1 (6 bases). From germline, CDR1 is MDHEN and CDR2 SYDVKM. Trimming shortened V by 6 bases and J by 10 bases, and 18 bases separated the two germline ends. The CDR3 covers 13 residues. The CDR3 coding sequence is TGTGCCAGCAGCTTTACCCGAACAGGGAGCCAGTACTTC. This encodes CASSFTRTGSQYF.

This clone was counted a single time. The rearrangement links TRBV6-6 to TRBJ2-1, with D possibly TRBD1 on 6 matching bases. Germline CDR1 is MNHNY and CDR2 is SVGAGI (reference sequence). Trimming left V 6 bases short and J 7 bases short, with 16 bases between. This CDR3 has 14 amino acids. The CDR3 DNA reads TGTGCCAGCAGCCTCAGGGGTAGGGGTAATGAGCAGTTCTTC. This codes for CASSLRGRGNEQFF.

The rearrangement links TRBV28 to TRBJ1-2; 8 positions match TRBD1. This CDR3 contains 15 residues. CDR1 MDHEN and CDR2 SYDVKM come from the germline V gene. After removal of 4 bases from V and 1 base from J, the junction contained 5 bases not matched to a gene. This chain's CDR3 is CASSYPGTGNYGYTF. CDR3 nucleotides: TGTGCCAGCAGTTACCCTGGGACAGGTAACTATGGCTACACCTTC.

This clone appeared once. CDR3 sequence: CASNGQGLGNTIYF. CDR3 DNA sequence: TGTGCCAGCAATGGACAGGGGCTTGGAAACACCATATATTTT. The rearrangement joins TRBV28 to TRBJ1-3, with 9 bases identical to TRBD1. Unmatched junction bases numbered 4, after V lost 7 bases and J lost 3 bases. CDR1 is MDHEN, CDR2 SYDVKM, per germline. CDR3 size: 14 residues.

CDR3 DNA sequence: TGTGCCAGCAGACGGAAGGCGGGAGGTAGTTACGAGCAGTACTTC. Translation gives CASRRKAGGSYEQYF. V is TRBV6-5 and J is TRBJ2-7; 8 nucleotides agree with TRBD2. Germline CDR1 reads MNHEY; CDR2 reads SVGAGI. The CDR3 consists of 15 residues. The trim removed 6 bases at V and 4 bases at J, leaving 11 bases unmatched.

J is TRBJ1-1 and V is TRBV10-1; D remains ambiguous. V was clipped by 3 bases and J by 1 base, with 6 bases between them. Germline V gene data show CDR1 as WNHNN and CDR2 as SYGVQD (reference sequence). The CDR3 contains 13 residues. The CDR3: CASSEGGNTEAFF. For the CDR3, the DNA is TGCGCCAGCAGTGAAGGAGGGAACACTGAAGCTTTCTTT.

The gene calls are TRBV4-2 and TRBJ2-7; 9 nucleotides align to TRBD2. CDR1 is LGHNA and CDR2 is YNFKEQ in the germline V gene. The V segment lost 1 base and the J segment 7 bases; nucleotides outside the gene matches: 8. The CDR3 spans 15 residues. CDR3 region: CASSQGGGRAREQYF. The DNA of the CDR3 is TGTGCCAGCAGCCAAGGAGGCGGGAGGGCCAGGGAGCAGTACTTC.

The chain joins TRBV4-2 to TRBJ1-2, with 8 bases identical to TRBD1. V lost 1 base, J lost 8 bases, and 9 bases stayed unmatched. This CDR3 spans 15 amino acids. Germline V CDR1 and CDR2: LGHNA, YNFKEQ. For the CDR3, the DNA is TGTGCCAGCAGCCAAGTCCTAGGACAGGGCGGAGGCTACACCTTC. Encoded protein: CASSQVLGQGGGYTF.

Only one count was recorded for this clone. The CDR3 DNA reads TGTGCCAGCAGCTTAACGTTCGCGGGAGGGTCGGATACGCAGTATTTT. Protein: CASSLTFAGGSDTQYF. This chain links TRBV7-3 with TRBJ2-3; 9 positions agree with TRBD2. With V trimmed by 0 bases and J by 6 bases, 7 bases remained unmatched. Per germline, CDR1 SGHTA and CDR2 FQGTGA. This CDR3 spans 16 amino acids. The full variable domain, rest sourced from reference TRBV7-3 and TRBJ2-3, is GAGVSQTPSNKVTEKGKYVELRCDPISGHTALYWYRQSLGQGPEFLIYFQGTGAADDSGLPNDRFFAVRPEGSVSTLKIQRTERGDSAVYLCASSLTFAGGSDTQYFGPGTRLTVL.